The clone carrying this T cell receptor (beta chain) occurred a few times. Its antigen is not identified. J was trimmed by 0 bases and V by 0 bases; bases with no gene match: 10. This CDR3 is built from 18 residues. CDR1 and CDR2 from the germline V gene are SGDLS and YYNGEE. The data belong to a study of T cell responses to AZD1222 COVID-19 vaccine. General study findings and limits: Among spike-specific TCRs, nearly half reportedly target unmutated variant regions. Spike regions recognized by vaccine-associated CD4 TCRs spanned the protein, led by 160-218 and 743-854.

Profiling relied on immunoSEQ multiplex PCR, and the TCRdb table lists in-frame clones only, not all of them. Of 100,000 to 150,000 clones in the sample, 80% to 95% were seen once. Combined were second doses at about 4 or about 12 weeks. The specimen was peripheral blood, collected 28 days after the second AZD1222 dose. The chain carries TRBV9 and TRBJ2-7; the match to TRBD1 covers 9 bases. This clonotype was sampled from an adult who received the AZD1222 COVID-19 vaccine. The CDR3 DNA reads TGTGCCAGCAGCGTAGCTCCGGGTCGGGACAGGGTCTCCTACGAGCAGTACTTC. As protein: CASSVAPGRDRVSYEQYF.